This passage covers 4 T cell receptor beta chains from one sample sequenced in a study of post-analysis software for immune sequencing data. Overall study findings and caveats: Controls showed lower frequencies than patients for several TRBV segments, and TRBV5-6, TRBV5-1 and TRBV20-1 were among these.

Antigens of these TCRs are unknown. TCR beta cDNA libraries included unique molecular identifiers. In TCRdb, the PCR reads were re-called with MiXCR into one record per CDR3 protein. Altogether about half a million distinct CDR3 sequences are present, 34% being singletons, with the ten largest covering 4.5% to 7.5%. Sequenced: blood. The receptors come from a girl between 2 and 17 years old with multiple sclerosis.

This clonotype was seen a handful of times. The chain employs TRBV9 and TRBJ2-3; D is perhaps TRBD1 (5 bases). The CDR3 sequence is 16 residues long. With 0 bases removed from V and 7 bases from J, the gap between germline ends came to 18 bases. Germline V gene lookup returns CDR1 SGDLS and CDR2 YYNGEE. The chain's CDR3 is CASSVDQGRPLNTQYF. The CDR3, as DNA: TGTGCCAGCAGCGTAGATCAGGGTAGGCCCCTGAATACGCAGTATTTT.

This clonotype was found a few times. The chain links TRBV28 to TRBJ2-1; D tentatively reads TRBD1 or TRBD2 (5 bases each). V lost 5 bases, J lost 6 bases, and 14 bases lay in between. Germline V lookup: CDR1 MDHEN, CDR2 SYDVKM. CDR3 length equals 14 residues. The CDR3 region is CASSDLVGTNEQFF. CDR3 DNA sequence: TGTGCCAGCAGTGATCTAGTGGGGACCAATGAGCAGTTCTTC.

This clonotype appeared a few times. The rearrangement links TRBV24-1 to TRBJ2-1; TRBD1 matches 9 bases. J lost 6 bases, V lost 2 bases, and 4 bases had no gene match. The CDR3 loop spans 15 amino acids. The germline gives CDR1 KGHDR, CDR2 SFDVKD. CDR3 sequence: CATSDYRTGVNEQFF. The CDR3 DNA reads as TGTGCCACCAGTGATTACAGGACAGGGGTCAATGAGCAGTTCTTC.

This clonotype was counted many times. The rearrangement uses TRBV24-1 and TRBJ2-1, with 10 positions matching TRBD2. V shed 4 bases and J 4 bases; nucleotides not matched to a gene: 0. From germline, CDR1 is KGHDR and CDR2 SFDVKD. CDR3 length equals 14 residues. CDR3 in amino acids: CATSEAGGYNEQFF. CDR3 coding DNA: TGTGCCACCAGTGAAGCGGGGGGGTACAATGAGCAGTTCTTC.